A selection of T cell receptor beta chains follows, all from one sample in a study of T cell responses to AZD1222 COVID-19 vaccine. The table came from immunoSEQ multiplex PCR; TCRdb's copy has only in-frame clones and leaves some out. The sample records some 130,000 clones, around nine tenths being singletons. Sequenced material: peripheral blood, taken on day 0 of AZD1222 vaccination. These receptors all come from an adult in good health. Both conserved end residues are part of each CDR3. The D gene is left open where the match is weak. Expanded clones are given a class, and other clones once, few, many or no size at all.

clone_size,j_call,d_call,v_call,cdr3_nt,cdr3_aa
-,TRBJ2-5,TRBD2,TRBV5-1,TGCGCCAGCAGCTTGGGGTTGGCTAGCGGCCAAGAGACCCAGTACTTC,CASSLGLASGQETQYF
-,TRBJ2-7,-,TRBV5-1,TGCGCCAGCAGCCAGAGTTACGGGGTGAGCTCCTACGAGCAGTACTTC,CASSQSYGVSSYEQYF
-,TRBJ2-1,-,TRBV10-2,TGCGCCAGCAAGATACAGGAAAATGAGCAGTTCTTC,CASKIQENEQFF
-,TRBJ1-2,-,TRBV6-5,TGTGCCAGCAGTCCACTCAGTGGGACCTCTGGCTACACCTTC,CASSPLSGTSGYTF
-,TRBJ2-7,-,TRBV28,TGTGCCAGCAGTCAGACCTACGAGCAGTACTTC,CASSQTYEQYF
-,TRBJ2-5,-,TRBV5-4,TGTGCCAGCAGCTTGGGAGACAGAAAAGAGACCCAGTACTTC,CASSLGDRKETQYF
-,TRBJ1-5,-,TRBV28,TGTGCCAGCAGCATGACAAGGCCCGGAGCGTATAGCAATCAGCCCCAGCATTTT,CASSMTRPGAYSNQPQHF
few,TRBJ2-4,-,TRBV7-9,TGTGCCAGCAGCCAGACAGGGTCGGGGGACATTCAGTACTTC,CASSQTGSGDIQYF
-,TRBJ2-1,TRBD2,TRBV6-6,TGTGCCAGCACGGATAGCGGGGGGGATTACAATGAGCAGTTCTTC,CASTDSGGDYNEQFF
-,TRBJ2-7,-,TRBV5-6,TGTGCCAGCAGCTTGCAACGAAACGAGCAGTACTTC,CASSLQRNEQYF
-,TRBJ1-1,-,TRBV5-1,TGCGCCAGCAGCTTGGGAGTTGAAGCTTTCTTT,CASSLGVEAFF
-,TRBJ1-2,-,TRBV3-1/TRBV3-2,TGTGCCAGCAGCCTCTACCGGGGAGACCTAAGAGTATCTAACTATGGCTACACCTTC,CASSLYRGDLRVSNYGYTF
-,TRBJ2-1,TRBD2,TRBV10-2,TGCGCCAGCAGTGAGGCCCGGGGGGGGCTTTACAATGAGCAGTTCTTC,CASSEARGGLYNEQFF
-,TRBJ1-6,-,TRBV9,TGTGCCAGCAGCGAGCCGGGACTTAGACCCCTCCACTTT,CASSEPGLRPLHF
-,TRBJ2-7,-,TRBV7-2,TGTGCCAGCAGCCCCCTAGTTGACTCCTACGAGCAGTACTTC,CASSPLVDSYEQYF
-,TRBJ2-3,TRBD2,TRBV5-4,TGTGCCAGCAGCACAATGATAGCGGGAGGGAGCACAGATACGCAGTATTTT,CASSTMIAGGSTDTQYF
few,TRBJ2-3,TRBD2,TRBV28,TGTGCCAGCAGTTTACCGGGACTAGCGGCAGATACGCAGTATTTT,CASSLPGLAADTQYF
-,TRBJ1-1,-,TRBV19,TGTGCCAGTAGTATGTCTCGAGGGGCGAAGGGTACCACTGAAGCTTTCTTT,CASSMSRGAKGTTEAFF
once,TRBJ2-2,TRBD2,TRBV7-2,TGTGCCAGCAGACAGGGACTAGCGGGGGGGCCATCCCGGACCGGGGAGCTGTTTTTT,CASRQGLAGGPSRTGELFF
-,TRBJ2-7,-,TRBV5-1,TGCGCCAGCAGCTTAGGGAGCTCCTACGAGCAGTACTTC,CASSLGSSYEQYF
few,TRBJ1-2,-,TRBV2,TGTGCCAGCAGTAAAACAGGGAACACTAACTATGGCTACACCTTC,CASSKTGNTNYGYTF
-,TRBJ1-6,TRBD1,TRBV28,TGTGCCAGCAGTCGTCCACAGGGGGCCGGGTCACCCCTCCACTTT,CASSRPQGAGSPLHF
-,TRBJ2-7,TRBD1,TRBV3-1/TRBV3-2,TGTGCCAGCAGCCCGGGACAGTCCTACGAGCAGTACTTC,CASSPGQSYEQYF
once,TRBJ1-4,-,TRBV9,TGTGCCAGCAGCGTGACGACAGCCTTTAATGAAAAACTGTTTTTT,CASSVTTAFNEKLFF
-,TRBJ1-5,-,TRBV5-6,TGTGCCAGCAGCTTGGGGACTCAGCCCCAGCATTTT,CASSLGTQPQHF
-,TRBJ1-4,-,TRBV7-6,TGTGCCAGCAGCCGACAGGCCCTTAATGAAAAACTGTTTTTT,CASSRQALNEKLFF
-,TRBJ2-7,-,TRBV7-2,TGTGCCAGCAGCTTAAGCGAGGACTCCTACGAGCAGTACTTC,CASSLSEDSYEQYF
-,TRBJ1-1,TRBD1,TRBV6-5,TGTGCCAGCATGAGAACAGGGGTAAACACTGAAGCTTTCTTT,CASMRTGVNTEAFF
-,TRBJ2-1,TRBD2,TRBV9,TGTGCCAGCAGCGTATCGGGACTAGCGGGGGTTAAGCAGTTCTTC,CASSVSGLAGVKQFF
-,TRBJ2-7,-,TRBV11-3,TGTGCCAGCAGCTTACAGAGACAATCCGAGCAGTACTTC,CASSLQRQSEQYF
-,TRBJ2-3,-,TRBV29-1,TGCAGCGTTGAAGATGTGCCATTTGGGGACCCGGCGCAGTATTTT,CSVEDVPFGDPAQYF
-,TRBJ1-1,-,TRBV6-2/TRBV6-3,TGTGCCAGCAGTTACTCGATGGGGGGGTCTGAAGCTTTCTTT,CASSYSMGGSEAFF
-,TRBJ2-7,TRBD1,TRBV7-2,TGTGCCAGCAGCGCTGGGACAGGGGGGAACGAGCAGTACTTC,CASSAGTGGNEQYF
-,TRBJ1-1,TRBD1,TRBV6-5,TGTGCCAGCAGTAGTACAGGGGTGGCTGAAGCTTTCTTT,CASSSTGVAEAFF
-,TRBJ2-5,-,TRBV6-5,TGTGCCAGCTCGCCCTTAAGGGGGACCCAGTACTTC,CASSPLRGTQYF
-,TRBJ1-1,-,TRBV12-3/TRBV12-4,TGTGCCAGCGGAGAGACAGGGAACACTGAAGCTTTCTTT,CASGETGNTEAFF
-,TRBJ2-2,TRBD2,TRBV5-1,TGCGCCAGCAGCTTGGAAGGGACTAGCGGGGGGCGAGCGAACACCGGGGAGCTGTTTTTT,CASSLEGTSGGRANTGELFF
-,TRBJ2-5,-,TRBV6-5,TGTGCCAGCAGTAGGGCTCCCCAAGAGACCCAGTACTTC,CASSRAPQETQYF
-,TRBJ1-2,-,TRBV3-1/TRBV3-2,TGTGCCAGCAGCCAAGGGAGCCCTCGGGCTAACTATGGCTACACCTTC,CASSQGSPRANYGYTF
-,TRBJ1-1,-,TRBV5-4,TGTGCCAGCAGCTTTACAGCGAACACTGAAGCTTTCTTT,CASSFTANTEAFF
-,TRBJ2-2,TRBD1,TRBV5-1,TGCGCCAGCAGCTCGGGACAGGAGAACACCGGGGAGCTGTTTTTT,CASSSGQENTGELFF
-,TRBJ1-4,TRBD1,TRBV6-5,TGTGCCAGCAGGCGAGCAGGGGGCAGGGAAAAACTGTTTTTT,CASRRAGGREKLFF
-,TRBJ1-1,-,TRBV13,TGTGCCAGCAGCGGGGACGGTGAATATGAAGCTTTCTTT,CASSGDGEYEAFF
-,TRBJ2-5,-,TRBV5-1,TGCGCCAGCAGTCGTGTGGGGTCAGGGGAGACCCAGTACTTC,CASSRVGSGETQYF
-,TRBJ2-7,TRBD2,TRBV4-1,TGCGCCAGCAGCCAAGAGGGACTAGCGGGATCTGGCGAGCAGTACTTC,CASSQEGLAGSGEQYF
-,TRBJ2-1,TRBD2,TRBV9,TGTGCCAGCCAACCTCCGGGTGGCGGGAGATTCTTCTTC,CASQPPGGGRFFF
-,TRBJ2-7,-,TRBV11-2,TGTGCCAGCAGCTTAGGGAGTAGAGCGTCCTACGAGCAGTACTTC,CASSLGSRASYEQYF
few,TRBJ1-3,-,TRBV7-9,TGTGCCAGCAGCCGCGGGGGAAACACCATATATTTT,CASSRGGNTIYF